The sequence of this T cell receptor (beta chain) was determined in a study of cytomegalovirus exposure and HLA in healthy donors. The sample holds one count of this clone. Measured with immunoSEQ multiplex PCR; TCRdb has only the in-frame clones, and not every one. The sample records 85,000 to 95,000 clones, 96% being singletons. Germline lookup yields CDR1 MNHEY and CDR2 SVGAGI. The CDR3 runs 14 residues. The ends were cut back, 6 bases at V and 6 bases at J, with 14 bases in the middle. This chain joins TRBV6-5 and TRBJ2-2, with a possible D match to TRBD2 (6 bases). Sequenced material: PBMCs. The receptor was isolated from a man aged 18 to 29 in good health and CMV-seronegative. CDR3: CASSRDFSPGELFF. The CDR3 DNA is TGTGCCAGCAGCCGGGACTTTTCCCCCGGGGAGCTGTTTTTT.